These T cell receptor beta chains were read from a single sample in a study of T cell clones after liver transplantation. Clones were read by immunoSEQ multiplex PCR, and TCRdb kept only the in-frame ones, dropping some. The data show fewer than 85,000 clones, with less than 85% seen just once and less than 3.5% held by the top ten. The sequenced sample was CD4+ T cells from blood, obtained at the 22-month timepoint. All receptors come from a human patient who received a liver transplant. The graft donor may have contributed some T cells. CDR3s include the opening cysteine and the closing phenylalanine or tryptophan. The D gene is left open where the match is weak. Only some rows state a clone size, as once, few, many or a class for expanded clones.

17 TRBJ2-2 few TRBD1 TRBV5-6 CASSSLLGQGNTGELFF TGTGCCAGCAGCTCGTTACTGGGACAGGGTAACACCGGGGAGCTGTTTTTT
15 TRBJ1-4 once TRBD1 TRBV11-2 CASSLTGAVNEKLFF TGTGCCAGCAGCTTGACAGGGGCGGTTAATGAAAAACTGTTTTTT
13 TRBJ2-1 - - TRBV14 CASQGRSYNEQFF TGTGCCAGTCAGGGCCGATCCTACAATGAGCAGTTCTTC
14 TRBJ2-7 - - TRBV27 CASSFTPGGYEQYF TGTGCCAGCAGTTTTACCCCCGGAGGCTACGAGCAGTACTTC
13 TRBJ2-5 - - TRBV6-1 CASGRGGQETQYF TGTGCCAGCGGGAGGGGGGGTCAAGAGACCCAGTACTTC
15 TRBJ2-6 - - TRBV14 CASSPFRDRANVLTF TGTGCCAGCAGCCCCTTCAGGGATAGGGCCAACGTCCTGACTTTC
15 TRBJ1-3 - - TRBV7-9 CASSLGQSSGNTIYF TGTGCCAGCAGCTTAGGGCAGAGCTCTGGAAACACCATATATTTT
12 TRBJ1-5 - - TRBV15 CATSRDNAAQHF TGTGCCACCAGCAGAGACAACGCGGCCCAGCATTTT
17 TRBJ2-1 - TRBD2 TRBV19 CASSAGTSGSTYNEQFF TGTGCCAGTAGTGCCGGGACTAGCGGGAGCACCTACAATGAGCAGTTCTTC
14 TRBJ1-1 - - TRBV5-1 CASSYFGRNTEAFF TGCGCCAGCAGCTATTTTGGGAGGAACACTGAAGCTTTCTTT
13 TRBJ1-5 - - TRBV7-2 CASSFLPNQPQHF TGTGCCAGCAGCTTTCTCCCGAATCAGCCCCAGCATTTT
13 TRBJ1-6 few - TRBV4-2 CASSQVGDSPLHF TGTGCCAGCAGCCAAGTGGGGGATTCACCCCTCCACTTT
16 TRBJ2-1 - TRBD2 TRBV19 CASSTRTSGSVNEQFF TGTGCCAGTAGTACCAGGACTAGCGGGAGCGTCAATGAGCAGTTCTTC
15 TRBJ2-7 - - TRBV11-2 CASSFVADPSYEQYF TGTGCCAGCAGCTTCGTAGCGGATCCGTCCTACGAGCAGTACTTC
14 TRBJ2-3 - TRBD2 TRBV11-2 CASTQAGRTDTQYF TGTGCCAGCACCCAAGCGGGACGCACAGATACGCAGTATTTT
11 TRBJ2-3 - - TRBV19 CASSIEITQYF TGTGCCAGTAGTATAGAGATAACGCAGTATTTT
16 TRBJ2-2 - TRBD1 TRBV6-1 CASSGQGLLTTGELFF TGTGCCAGCAGTGGACAGGGGCTTCTTACGACCGGGGAGCTGTTTTTT
14 TRBJ2-2 - - TRBV9 CASSVVGATGELFF TGTGCCAGCAGCGTAGTCGGAGCCACCGGGGAGCTGTTTTTT